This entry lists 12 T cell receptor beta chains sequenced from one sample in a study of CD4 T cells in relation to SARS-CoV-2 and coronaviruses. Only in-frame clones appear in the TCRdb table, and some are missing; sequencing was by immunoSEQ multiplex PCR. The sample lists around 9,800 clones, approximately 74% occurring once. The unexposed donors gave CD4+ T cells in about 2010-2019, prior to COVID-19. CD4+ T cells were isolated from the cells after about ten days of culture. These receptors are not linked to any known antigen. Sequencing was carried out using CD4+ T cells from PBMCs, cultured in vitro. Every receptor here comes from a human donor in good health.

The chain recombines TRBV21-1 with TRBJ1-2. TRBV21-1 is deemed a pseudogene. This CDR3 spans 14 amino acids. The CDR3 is CASSKRRGSGGYTF. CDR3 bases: TGTGCCAGCAGCAAAAGGAGGGGTTCAGGTGGCTACACCTTC.

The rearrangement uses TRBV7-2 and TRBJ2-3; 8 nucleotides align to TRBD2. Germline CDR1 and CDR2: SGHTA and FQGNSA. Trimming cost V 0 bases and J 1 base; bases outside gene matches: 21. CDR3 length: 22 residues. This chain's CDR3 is CASSLAGRGLAGGREGTDTQYF. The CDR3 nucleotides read TGTGCCAGCAGCTTAGCCGGTCGGGGTCTGGCGGGGGGTCGTGAGGGCACAGATACGCAGTATTTT.

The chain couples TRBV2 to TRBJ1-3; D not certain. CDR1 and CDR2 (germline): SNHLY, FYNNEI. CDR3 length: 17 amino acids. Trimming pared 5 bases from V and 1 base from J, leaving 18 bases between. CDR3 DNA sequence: TGTGCCAGCAGTTCAGACGCGTGGTGGGCTTCTGGAAACACCATATATTTT. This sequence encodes CASSSDAWWASGNTIYF.

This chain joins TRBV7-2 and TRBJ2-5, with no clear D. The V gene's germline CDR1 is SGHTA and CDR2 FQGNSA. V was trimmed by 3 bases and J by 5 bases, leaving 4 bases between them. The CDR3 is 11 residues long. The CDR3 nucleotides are TGTGCCAGCAGCTTTTATGAGACCCAGTACTTC. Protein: CASSFYETQYF.

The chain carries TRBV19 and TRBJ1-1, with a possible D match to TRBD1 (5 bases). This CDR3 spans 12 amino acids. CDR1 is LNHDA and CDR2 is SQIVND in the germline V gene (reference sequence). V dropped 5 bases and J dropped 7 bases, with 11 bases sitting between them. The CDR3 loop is CASSLGDGEAFF. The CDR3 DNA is TGTGCCAGTAGTTTGGGGGACGGTGAAGCTTTCTTT.

CDR3 sequence reads: CASSSDRDRVSQPQHF. The DNA for the CDR3 is TGTGCCAGCAGTTCTGACCGGGACAGGGTAAGTCAGCCCCAGCATTTT. This chain links TRBV6-2 or TRBV6-3 with TRBJ1-5; 9 bases line up with TRBD1. V dropped 4 bases and J dropped 6; count of bases not matched to a gene: 10. Germline V gene sequence: CDR1 MNHEY, CDR2 SVGEGT. The CDR3 has 16 residues.

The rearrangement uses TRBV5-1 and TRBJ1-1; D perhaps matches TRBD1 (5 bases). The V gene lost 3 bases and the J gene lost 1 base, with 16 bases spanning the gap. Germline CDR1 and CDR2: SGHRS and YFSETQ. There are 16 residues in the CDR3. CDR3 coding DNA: TGCGCCAGCAGCTGGGGGGGTGGGGCAGGGAACACTGAAGCTTTCTTT. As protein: CASSWGGGAGNTEAFF.

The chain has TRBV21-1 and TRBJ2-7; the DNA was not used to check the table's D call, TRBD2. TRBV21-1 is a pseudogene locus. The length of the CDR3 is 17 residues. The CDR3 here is CASRRGLAGIKLYEQYF. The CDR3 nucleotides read TGTGCCAGCAGGAGGGGACTAGCGGGAATTAAACTCTACGAGCAGTACTTC.

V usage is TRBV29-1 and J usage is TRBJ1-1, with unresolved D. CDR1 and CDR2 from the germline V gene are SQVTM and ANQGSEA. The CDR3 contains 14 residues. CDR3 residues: CSTQPGPMNTEAFF. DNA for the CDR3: TGCAGTACCCAACCAGGCCCGATGAACACTGAAGCTTTCTTT. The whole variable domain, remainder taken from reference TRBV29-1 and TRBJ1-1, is SAVISQKPSRDICQRGTSLTIQCQVDSQVTMMFWYRQQPGQSLTLIATANQGSEATYESGFVIDKFPISRPNLTFSTLTVSNMSPEDSSIYLCSTQPGPMNTEAFFGQGTRLTVV.

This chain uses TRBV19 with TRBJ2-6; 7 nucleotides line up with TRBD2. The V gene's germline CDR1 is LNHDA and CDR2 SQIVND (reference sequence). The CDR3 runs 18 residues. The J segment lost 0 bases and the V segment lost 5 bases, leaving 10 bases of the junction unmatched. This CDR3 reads CASSGRGRAGSGANVLTF. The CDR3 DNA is TGTGCCAGTAGTGGGAGGGGCAGGGCAGGCTCTGGGGCCAACGTCCTGACTTTC.

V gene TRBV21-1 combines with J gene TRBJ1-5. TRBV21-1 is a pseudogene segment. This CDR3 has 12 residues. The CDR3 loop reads CASSKGNQPQHF. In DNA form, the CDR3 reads TGTGCCAGCAGCAAAGGGAATCAGCCCCAGCATTTT.

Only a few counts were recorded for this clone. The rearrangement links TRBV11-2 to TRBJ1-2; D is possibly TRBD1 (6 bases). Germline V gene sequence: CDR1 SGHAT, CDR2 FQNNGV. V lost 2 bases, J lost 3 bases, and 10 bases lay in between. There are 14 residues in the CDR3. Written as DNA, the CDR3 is TGTGCCAGCAGCTTATCAAGGGGGTACTATGGCTACACCTTC. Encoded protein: CASSLSRGYYGYTF.